The next 12 T cell receptor beta chains were all read from a single sample in a study of T-cell reconstitution after alpha-beta-depleted transplantation in children (dated by TCRdb to 2016 to 2017). What this sample's treatment or condition label stands for: allogeneic hematopoietic cell transplantation with graft depleted of TCRalphabeta T cells and CD19 B cells. The library was generated by PCR. The instrument given in TCRdb is Illumina HiSeq 2500. Molecular barcoding was employed in the preparation of TCR libraries, with unique molecular identifiers being used to normalize TCRbeta repertoire quantification. TCRdb itself trimmed the public reads at Q25 with fastp, ran MiXCR and retained productive beta chains. Each entry merges the rows of one CDR3 protein and shows their most common DNA and genes. Here the sample has under 300,000 distinct CDR3 sequences; more than 9% occur a single time. The top ten clonotypes cover less than 25% of the sample.

The material sequenced was peripheral blood, taken 180 days after TCRalphabeta/CD19-depleted stem cell transplant. The receptors here all came from a male patient aged 2 to 10 who had a stem cell transplant for chronic granulomatous disease, so the T cells may come from the graft donor.

This clonotype occurred many times. This sequence joins TRBV10-3 and TRBJ2-1, with 7 nucleotides matching TRBD2. CDR1 and CDR2 from the germline V gene are ENHRY and SYGVKD. The CDR3 sequence is 17 residues long. J lost 6 bases, V lost 0 bases, and 11 bases had no gene match. The CDR3 sequence: CAISESINGGVRNEQFF. CDR3 sequence (DNA): TGTGCCATCAGTGAGTCGATTAATGGGGGGGTCCGCAATGAGCAGTTCTTC.

This clonotype was observed many times. The rearrangement links TRBV15 to TRBJ2-3; TRBD2 matches 7 bases. The CDR3 loop spans 17 amino acids. Germline V gene lookup returns CDR1 LNHNV and CDR2 YYDKDF (reference sequence). V was pared by 0 bases and J by 1 base, with 7 bases of the junction left unmatched. The CDR3 here is CATSRDVLAEGTDTQYF. CDR3 bases: TGTGCCACCAGCAGAGATGTGCTAGCGGAGGGCACAGATACGCAGTATTTT.

In its sample, this clonotype was seen many times. The CDR3 does not end in the conserved phenylalanine or tryptophan, so this is likely a read error. The chain recombines TRBV5-1 with TRBJ1-6; D is uncertain. Germline CDR1 reads SGHRS; CDR2 reads YFSETQ. The CDR3 is made up of 16 amino acids. V was pared by 1 base and J by 4 bases, with 12 bases between. This CDR3 is CASSLWTPDYNSPLHS. The CDR3 DNA follows: TGCGCCAGCAGCTTGTGGACCCCCGATTATAATTCACCCCTCCACTCT.

This clonotype came up many times. The chain employs TRBV7-2 and TRBJ2-4, with unresolved D. V lost 1 base and J 0 bases, leaving 10 bases between the germline ends. The CDR3 extends over 16 amino acids. Germline V CDR1 and CDR2: SGHTA, FQGNSA. DNA of the CDR3: TGTGCCAGCAGCTTAGAGGGCCCTCTAGCCAAAAACATTCAGTACTTC. Translation: CASSLEGPLAKNIQYF.

In this sample, this clonotype turned up a few times. The chain links TRBV6-2 or TRBV6-3 to TRBJ2-1; no reliable D call. The CDR3 runs 15 residues. The V and J ends lost 2 bases and 7 bases respectively, with 15 bases between them. The germline V gene encodes CDR1 MNHEY and CDR2 SVGEGT. The CDR3 DNA follows: TGTGCCAGCAGTTACCACTTTCCCCCGAATAATGAGCAGTTCTTC. It is translated as CASSYHFPPNNEQFF.

In this sample, this clonotype turned up many times. CDR3 sequence: CASSPAARNNEQFF. The CDR3 DNA reads TGCGCCAGCAGCCCGGCAGCACGCAACAATGAGCAGTTCTTC. V usage is TRBV5-1 and J usage is TRBJ2-1; D is ambiguous. This CDR3 is 14 amino acids long. The V end was cut by 4 bases, the J end by 5 bases, with 13 bases between. Germline CDR1 reads SGHRS; CDR2 reads YFSETQ.

Concerning this clonotype: This could be a read error, since a much larger clone is one nucleotide away. The chain carries TRBV20-1 and TRBJ2-5, with D tentatively TRBD2 (6 bases). Trimming removed 3 bases from V and 3 bases from J, with 17 bases in between. The CDR3 runs 15 residues. Looked up from germline, CDR1 is DFQATT and CDR2 is SNEGSKA (reference sequence). CDR3 region: CSARGGDLEKETQYF. The CDR3 DNA sequence: TGCAGTGCTAGGGGCGGGGACCTTGAAAAAGAGACCCAGTACTTC.

This clonotype was seen at least ten times. The chain is built from TRBV20-1 and TRBJ2-7, with TRBD1 matching 7 bases. The CDR3 length is 13 residues. Germline CDR1 DFQATT, CDR2 SNEGSKA (reference sequence). The junction had 10 bases not matched to a gene; V was cut back by 6 bases and J by 5 bases. CDR3 sequence reads: CSAAIGGLNEQYF. DNA of the CDR3: TGCAGTGCCGCAATAGGGGGCCTAAACGAGCAGTACTTC.

This clonotype appeared many times. V usage is TRBV7-8 and J usage is TRBJ1-5; D gene unclear. Germline V CDR1 and CDR2: SGHVS, FQNEAQ. The CDR3 covers 15 residues. V was clipped by 4 bases and J by 2 bases, with 12 bases between them. The CDR3 region is CASSSSLSGNQPQHF. CDR3 sequence (DNA): TGTGCCAGCAGCTCTAGTTTATCGGGCAATCAGCCCCAGCATTTT.

This clonotype was detected only once. With a much larger clone just one base away, this may be a read error. The V and J genes are TRBV9 and TRBJ2-1; 7 nucleotides align to TRBD2. There are 16 residues in the CDR3. Germline CDR1 and CDR2: SGDLS and YYNGEE. The CDR3 nucleotides read TGTCCCAGCAGCCCAAGTACTAGCGCCGCCTACAATGAGCAGTTCTTC. It codes for CPSSPSTSAAYNEQFF.

Ten or more counts support this clonotype. The genes are TRBV7-2 and TRBJ2-5; the D call may be TRBD1 or TRBD2 (5 bases each). Germline V CDR1 and CDR2: SGHTA, FQGNSA. CDR3 length: 17 residues. The V end lost 5 bases, the J end lost 0 bases, and 19 bases lay between the germline ends. CDR3 protein: CASSLRAPGVYQETQYF. CDR3 in DNA: TGTGCCAGCAGCCTCAGGGCCCCCGGGGTTTACCAAGAGACCCAGTACTTC.

At least ten counts were recorded for this clonotype. The chain links TRBV7-9 to TRBJ2-2; a weak D match, TRBD2 (5 bases). Germline loops: CDR1 SEHNR, CDR2 FQNEAQ (reference sequence). V was pared by 4 bases and J by 6 bases, with 15 bases between. This CDR3 is 15 amino acids long. The CDR3 coding sequence is TGTGCCAGCAGCTCAAAAGAGGGTATCGCCGGGGAGCTGTTTTTT. Protein product: CASSSKEGIAGELFF.